A selection of T cell receptor beta chains follows, all from one sample in a study of T cell responses to AZD1222 COVID-19 vaccine. Clones were sequenced by immunoSEQ multiplex PCR, and TCRdb holds only the in-frame ones, with some missing. The sample shows about 150,000 clones, around nine tenths of them seen only once. The specimen comprised peripheral blood, sampled 28 days after the second AZD1222 dose. The receptors shown here come from an adult who received the AZD1222 COVID-19 vaccine. CDR3s include the opening cysteine and the closing phenylalanine or tryptophan. Fields, in order: V gene, J gene, D gene, clone size, CDR3 DNA, CDR3 protein. The D gene is left open where the match is weak. For some rows the clone size is stated as once, few or many, or as a class when expanded; others skip it.

v_gene: TRBV2
j_gene: TRBJ1-2
d_gene: -
abundance: -
CDR3nt: TGTGCCAGCATGAGCGGGTCGGGAAGCCGAATACCCTATGGCTACACCTTC
CDR3aa: CASMSGSGSRIPYGYTF

v_gene: TRBV28
j_gene: TRBJ1-1
d_gene: -
abundance: -
CDR3nt: TGTGCCAGCAGTTCTTGGAGTGAAGCTTTCTTT
CDR3aa: CASSSWSEAFF

v_gene: TRBV5-4
j_gene: TRBJ2-1
d_gene: TRBD2
abundance: -
CDR3nt: TGTGCCAGCAGCTTGACTAGCGGGAGTGGCAATGAGCAGTTCTTC
CDR3aa: CASSLTSGSGNEQFF

v_gene: TRBV7-3
j_gene: TRBJ2-1
d_gene: -
abundance: -
CDR3nt: TGTGCCAGCAGCTTAGGGTTACCAGGGCCGGCCAATGAGCAGTTCTTC
CDR3aa: CASSLGLPGPANEQFF

v_gene: TRBV5-4
j_gene: TRBJ1-3
d_gene: TRBD1
abundance: -
CDR3nt: TGTGCCAGCAGCTTGGGGGACAGGGGGCGAGCTGGAAACACCATATATTTT
CDR3aa: CASSLGDRGRAGNTIYF

v_gene: TRBV5-4
j_gene: TRBJ1-1
d_gene: -
abundance: -
CDR3nt: TGTGCCAGCAGCCTTATGACAGGAGGCACTGAAGCTTTCTTT
CDR3aa: CASSLMTGGTEAFF

v_gene: TRBV7-9
j_gene: TRBJ1-2
d_gene: -
abundance: -
CDR3nt: TGTGCCAGCACTAAACTGGGGGGGCCTCGCCTGGGCGGCTACACCTTC
CDR3aa: CASTKLGGPRLGGYTF

v_gene: TRBV18
j_gene: TRBJ1-5
d_gene: -
abundance: -
CDR3nt: TGTGCCAGCTCACCGGCAGGGGCCAGCAATCAGCCCCAGCATTTT
CDR3aa: CASSPAGASNQPQHF

v_gene: TRBV5-5
j_gene: TRBJ1-1
d_gene: -
abundance: -
CDR3nt: TGTGCCAGCAGCCTGGGGGACTCCCGGTTCATGAACACTGAAGCTTTCTTT
CDR3aa: CASSLGDSRFMNTEAFF

v_gene: TRBV5-4
j_gene: TRBJ2-3
d_gene: -
abundance: -
CDR3nt: TGTGCCAGCAGCTGGGGGGCGGGACGGATCACAGATACGCAGTATTTT
CDR3aa: CASSWGAGRITDTQYF

v_gene: TRBV7-2
j_gene: TRBJ1-3
d_gene: -
abundance: -
CDR3nt: TGTGCCAGCAGCTTAGGAGGCTCCGGAAACACCATATATTTT
CDR3aa: CASSLGGSGNTIYF

v_gene: TRBV18
j_gene: TRBJ1-4
d_gene: -
abundance: -
CDR3nt: TGTGCCAGCTCCCCGATTGGGGATAATGAAAAACTGTTTTTT
CDR3aa: CASSPIGDNEKLFF

v_gene: TRBV7-8
j_gene: TRBJ2-7
d_gene: -
abundance: few
CDR3nt: TGTGCCAGCAGCGTCTCCTACCCCTACGAGCAGTACTTC
CDR3aa: CASSVSYPYEQYF

v_gene: TRBV6-2/TRBV6-3
j_gene: TRBJ1-1
d_gene: -
abundance: -
CDR3nt: TGTGCCAGCAGTCCCGCGGGGAAAGCTTTCTTT
CDR3aa: CASSPAGKAFF

v_gene: TRBV11-2
j_gene: TRBJ1-2
d_gene: -
abundance: -
CDR3nt: TGTGCCAGCAGCCCGCTTGTTTTTAGGGGCTATGGCTACACCTTC
CDR3aa: CASSPLVFRGYGYTF

v_gene: TRBV13
j_gene: TRBJ2-5
d_gene: -
abundance: -
CDR3nt: TGTGCCAGCAGCCGGTTCTTGGGGGGTGGAGAGACCCAGTACTTC
CDR3aa: CASSRFLGGGETQYF

v_gene: TRBV6-6
j_gene: TRBJ1-2
d_gene: -
abundance: -
CDR3nt: TGTGCCAGCAGCCAGGACCCTGGAGGGGGCTACACCTTC
CDR3aa: CASSQDPGGGYTF

v_gene: TRBV28
j_gene: TRBJ2-5
d_gene: -
abundance: -
CDR3nt: TGTGCCAGCAGTTTAACGTTCCGGAAAGAGTCCCAGTACTTC
CDR3aa: CASSLTFRKESQYF

v_gene: TRBV5-1
j_gene: TRBJ1-1
d_gene: -
abundance: -
CDR3nt: TGCGCCAGCAGCCCCGAAGGGGTACTGGAAGCTTTCTTT
CDR3aa: CASSPEGVLEAFF

v_gene: TRBV9
j_gene: TRBJ1-1
d_gene: TRBD1
abundance: once
CDR3nt: TGTGCCAGCAGCGTTCGACAGGGCACTGAAGCTTTCTTT
CDR3aa: CASSVRQGTEAFF

v_gene: TRBV18
j_gene: TRBJ2-2
d_gene: -
abundance: -
CDR3nt: TGTGCCAGCTCACCACAGGGAAAGACCGGGGAGCTGTTTTTT
CDR3aa: CASSPQGKTGELFF

v_gene: TRBV7-8
j_gene: TRBJ1-4
d_gene: TRBD1
abundance: -
CDR3nt: TGTGCCAGCAGCCCCGTCGGACAGGGGAAAAAACTGTTTTTT
CDR3aa: CASSPVGQGKKLFF

v_gene: TRBV3-1/TRBV3-2
j_gene: TRBJ2-3
d_gene: -
abundance: -
CDR3nt: TGTGCCAGCAGCCATAAGGGGGGCTCAGATACGCAGTATTTT
CDR3aa: CASSHKGGSDTQYF